This T cell receptor (beta chain) was retrieved from a study of blood T cells in healthy people across ages. The authors ran a second PCR of about 6 to 11 cycles using a sample-barcoded 5' primer and a J-beta primer mix. TCRdb processed the 5' RACE reads anew with MiXCR; each CDR3 protein has one entry. The data contain roughly 560,000 distinct CDR3 sequences, around 24% of them seen just once; the ten biggest clones take up roughly 9%. The same sample was also used in a study of T cells of mothers and their children.

Specimen: blood. This clonotype originated in a boy younger than 18 in good health.

The CDR3 nucleotides are TGTGCCAGCAGTTACGAGGTCACCTACGAGCAGTACTTC. This encodes CASSYEVTYEQYF. This chain uses TRBV6-6 with TRBJ2-7; D not resolved. V was clipped by 2 bases and J by 2 bases, with 7 bases between them. This CDR3 has 13 residues. CDR1 is MNHNY and CDR2 is SVGAGI in the germline V gene (reference sequence).